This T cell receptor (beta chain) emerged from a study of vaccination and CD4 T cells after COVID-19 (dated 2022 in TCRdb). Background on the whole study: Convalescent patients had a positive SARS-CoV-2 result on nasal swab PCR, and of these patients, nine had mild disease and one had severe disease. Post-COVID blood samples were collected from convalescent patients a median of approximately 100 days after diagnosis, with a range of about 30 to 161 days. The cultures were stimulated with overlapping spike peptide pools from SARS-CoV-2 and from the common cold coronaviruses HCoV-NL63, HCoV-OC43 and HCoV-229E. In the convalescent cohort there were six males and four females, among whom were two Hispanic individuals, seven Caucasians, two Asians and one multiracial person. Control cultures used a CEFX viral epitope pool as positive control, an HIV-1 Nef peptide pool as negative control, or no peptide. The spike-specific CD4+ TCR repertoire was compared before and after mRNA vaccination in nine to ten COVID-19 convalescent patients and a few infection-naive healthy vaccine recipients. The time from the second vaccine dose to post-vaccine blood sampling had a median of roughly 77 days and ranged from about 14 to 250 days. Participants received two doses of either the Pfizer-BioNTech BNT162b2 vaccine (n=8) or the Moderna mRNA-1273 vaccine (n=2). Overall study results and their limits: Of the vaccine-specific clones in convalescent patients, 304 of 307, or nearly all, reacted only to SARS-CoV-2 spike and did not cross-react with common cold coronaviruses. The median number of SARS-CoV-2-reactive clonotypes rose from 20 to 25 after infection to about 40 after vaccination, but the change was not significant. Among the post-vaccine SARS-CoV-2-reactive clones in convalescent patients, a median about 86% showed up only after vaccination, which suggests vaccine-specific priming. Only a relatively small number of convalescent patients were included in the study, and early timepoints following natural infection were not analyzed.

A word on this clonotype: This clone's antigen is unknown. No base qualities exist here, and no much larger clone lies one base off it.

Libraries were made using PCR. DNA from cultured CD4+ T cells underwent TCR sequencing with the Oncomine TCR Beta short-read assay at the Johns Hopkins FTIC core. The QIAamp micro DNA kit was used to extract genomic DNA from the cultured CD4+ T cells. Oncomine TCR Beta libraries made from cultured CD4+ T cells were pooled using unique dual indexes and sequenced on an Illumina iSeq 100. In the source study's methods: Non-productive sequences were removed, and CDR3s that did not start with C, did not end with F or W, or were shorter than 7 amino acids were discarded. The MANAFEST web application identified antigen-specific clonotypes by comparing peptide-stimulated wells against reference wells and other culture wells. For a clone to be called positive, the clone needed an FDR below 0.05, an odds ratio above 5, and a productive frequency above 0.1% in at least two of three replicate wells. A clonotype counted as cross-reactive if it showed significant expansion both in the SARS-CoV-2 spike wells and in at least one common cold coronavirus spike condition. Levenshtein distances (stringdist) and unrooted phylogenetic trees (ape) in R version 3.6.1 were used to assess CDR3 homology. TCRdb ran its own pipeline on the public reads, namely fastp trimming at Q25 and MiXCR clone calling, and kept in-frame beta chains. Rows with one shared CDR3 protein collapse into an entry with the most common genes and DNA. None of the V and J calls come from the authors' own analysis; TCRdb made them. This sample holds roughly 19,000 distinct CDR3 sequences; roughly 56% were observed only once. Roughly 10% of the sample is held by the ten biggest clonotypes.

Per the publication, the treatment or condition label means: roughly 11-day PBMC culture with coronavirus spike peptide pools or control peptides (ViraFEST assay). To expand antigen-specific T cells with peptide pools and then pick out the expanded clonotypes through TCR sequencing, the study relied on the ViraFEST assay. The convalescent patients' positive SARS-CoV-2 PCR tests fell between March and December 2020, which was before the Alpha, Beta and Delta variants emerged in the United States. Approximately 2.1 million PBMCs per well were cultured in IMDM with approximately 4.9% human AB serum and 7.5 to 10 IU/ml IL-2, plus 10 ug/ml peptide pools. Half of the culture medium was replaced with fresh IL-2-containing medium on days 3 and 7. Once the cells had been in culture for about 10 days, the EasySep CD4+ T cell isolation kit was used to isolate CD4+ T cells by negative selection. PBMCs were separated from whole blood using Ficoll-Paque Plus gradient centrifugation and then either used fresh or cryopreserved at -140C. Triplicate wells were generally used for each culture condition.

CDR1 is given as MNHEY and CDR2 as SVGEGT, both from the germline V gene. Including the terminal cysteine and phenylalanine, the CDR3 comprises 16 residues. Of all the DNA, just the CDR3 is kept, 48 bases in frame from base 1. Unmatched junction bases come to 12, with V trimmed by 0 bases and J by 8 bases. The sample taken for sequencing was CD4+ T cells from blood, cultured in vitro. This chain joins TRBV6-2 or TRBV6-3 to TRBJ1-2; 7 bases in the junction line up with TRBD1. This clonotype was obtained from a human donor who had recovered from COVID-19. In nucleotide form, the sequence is TGTGCCAGCAGTTACTCTCCTGGACAGGCCGTTGCCGGCTACACCTTC. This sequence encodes CASSYSPGQAVAGYTF.